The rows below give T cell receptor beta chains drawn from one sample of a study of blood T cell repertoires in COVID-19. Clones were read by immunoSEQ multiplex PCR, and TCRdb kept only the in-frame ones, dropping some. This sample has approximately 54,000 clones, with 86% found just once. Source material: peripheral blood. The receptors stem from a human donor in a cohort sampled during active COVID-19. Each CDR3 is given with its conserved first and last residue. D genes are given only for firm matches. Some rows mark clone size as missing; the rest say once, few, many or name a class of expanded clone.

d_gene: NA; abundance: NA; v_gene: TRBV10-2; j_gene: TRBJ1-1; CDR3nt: TGCGCCAGCTTTCGGGCAGTAGGAGGCACTGAAGCTTTCTTT; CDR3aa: CASFRAVGGTEAFF
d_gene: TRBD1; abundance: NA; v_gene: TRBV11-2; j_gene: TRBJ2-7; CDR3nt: TGTGCCAGCAGCTTAGCCCCCATCGGACAGGGTAATTACGAGCAGTACTTC; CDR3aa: CASSLAPIGQGNYEQYF
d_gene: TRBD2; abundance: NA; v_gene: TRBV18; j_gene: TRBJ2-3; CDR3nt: TGTGCCAGCTCACCACCCCCGGGACTAGCGGGAGTAGGGCCTCGCGCAGATACGCAGTATTTT; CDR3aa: CASSPPPGLAGVGPRADTQYF
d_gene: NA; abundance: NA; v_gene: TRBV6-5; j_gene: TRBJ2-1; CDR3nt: TGTGCCAGCAGTCCGTCGAGACTCCCATACAATGAGCAGTTCTTC; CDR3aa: CASSPSRLPYNEQFF
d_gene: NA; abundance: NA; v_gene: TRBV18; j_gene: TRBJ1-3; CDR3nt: TGTGCCAGCTCCCCAGAGAGGGGGAGCTCTGGAAACACCATATATTTT; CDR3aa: CASSPERGSSGNTIYF
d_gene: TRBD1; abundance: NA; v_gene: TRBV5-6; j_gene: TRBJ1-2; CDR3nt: TGTGCCAGCAGCTTGGGGGACAGGGGAATCCTGTTCTATGGCTACACCTTC; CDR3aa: CASSLGDRGILFYGYTF
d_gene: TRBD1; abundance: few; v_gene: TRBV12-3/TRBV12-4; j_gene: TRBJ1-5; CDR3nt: TGTGCCAGCAGTTACCAGGGGGCTCCCCAGCATTTT; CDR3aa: CASSYQGAPQHF
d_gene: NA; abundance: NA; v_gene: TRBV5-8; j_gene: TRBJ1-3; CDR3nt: TGTGCCAGCAGCATTGTACGGGGATCTGGAAACACCATATATTTT; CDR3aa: CASSIVRGSGNTIYF
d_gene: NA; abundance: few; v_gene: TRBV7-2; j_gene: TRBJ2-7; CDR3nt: TGTGCCAGCAGCCCTTCCTACGAGCAGTACTTC; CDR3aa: CASSPSYEQYF
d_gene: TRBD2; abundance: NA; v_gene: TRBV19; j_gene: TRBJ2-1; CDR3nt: TGTGCCAGTAGACCCCGCGGGGGATCCTACAATGAGCAGTTCTTC; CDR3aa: CASRPRGGSYNEQFF
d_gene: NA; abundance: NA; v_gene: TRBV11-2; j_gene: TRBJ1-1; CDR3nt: TGTGCCAGCAGCTTAGCTCCAGACTACACTGAAGCTTTCTTT; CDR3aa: CASSLAPDYTEAFF
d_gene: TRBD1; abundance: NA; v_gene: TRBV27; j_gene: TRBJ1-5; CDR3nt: TGTGCCAGCATTAAACAGGGGTGCAATCAGCCCCAGCATTTT; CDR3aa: CASIKQGCNQPQHF
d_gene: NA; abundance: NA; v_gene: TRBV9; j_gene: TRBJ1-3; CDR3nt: TGTGCCAGCAGCGTAGACTGGAGCTCTGGAAACACCATATATTTT; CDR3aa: CASSVDWSSGNTIYF
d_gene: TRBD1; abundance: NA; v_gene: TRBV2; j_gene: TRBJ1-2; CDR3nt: TGTGCCAGCAGTGAAGCAAGGGACAGGGGGATCAGCTACACCTTC; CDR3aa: CASSEARDRGISYTF
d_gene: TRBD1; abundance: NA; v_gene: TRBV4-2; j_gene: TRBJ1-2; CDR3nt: TGTGCCAGCAGCCAAGCCGAGGACAGGGGCTATGGCTACACCTTC; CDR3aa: CASSQAEDRGYGYTF
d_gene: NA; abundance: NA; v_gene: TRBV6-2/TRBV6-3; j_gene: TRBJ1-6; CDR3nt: TGTGCCAGCAGTTACTCTTGGAGGGCCGATTCACCCCTCCACTTT; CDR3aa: CASSYSWRADSPLHF
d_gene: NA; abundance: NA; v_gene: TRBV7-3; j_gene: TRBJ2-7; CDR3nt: TGTGCCAGCAGCCCGTCCTCCGGGGTCTACGAGCAGTACTTC; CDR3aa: CASSPSSGVYEQYF
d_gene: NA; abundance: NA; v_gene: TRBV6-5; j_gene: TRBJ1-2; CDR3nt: TGTGCCAGCAGTTCAGGGGAAGTTGGTGGCTATGGCTACACCTTC; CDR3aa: CASSSGEVGGYGYTF
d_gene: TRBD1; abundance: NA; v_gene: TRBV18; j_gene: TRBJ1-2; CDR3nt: TGTGCCAGCTCACCTATTAGGGACAGCCACTATGGCTACACCTTC; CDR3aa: CASSPIRDSHYGYTF
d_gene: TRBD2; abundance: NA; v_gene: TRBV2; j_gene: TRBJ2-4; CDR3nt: TGTGCCAGCAGTTCTACCGGGACTAGCGGGAGGGAGAGCATTCAGTACTTC; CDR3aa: CASSSTGTSGRESIQYF
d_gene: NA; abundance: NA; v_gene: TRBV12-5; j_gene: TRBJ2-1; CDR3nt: TGTGCTAGTGGTTCGCCCCCCGCGGGCGCCTACAATGAGCAGTTCTTC; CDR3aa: CASGSPPAGAYNEQFF